A single sample gave rise to the 25 T cell receptor beta chains below, sequenced in a study of identical twins. TCRdb called the 5' RACE reads again in MiXCR, with one record for every CDR3 protein. Of about 660,000 distinct CDR3 sequences listed, more than 6.5% are singletons. The data were also submitted as part of a second study, on yellow fever vaccine responses in identical twins.

Sequenced material: PBMCs. The receptors derive from a young woman in good health.

This clonotype was observed many times. The V call is TRBV4-3, the J call TRBJ2-2, with 12 positions matching TRBD2. V gave up 0 bases and J gave up 6 bases; unmatched junction bases: 5. CDR1 and CDR2 from the germline V gene are LGHNA and YSLEER. The CDR3 covers 17 residues. The CDR3 DNA reads TGCGCCAGCAGCCAAGATCAGACTAGCGGGAGATCCGGGGAGCTGTTTTTT. Encoded protein: CASSQDQTSGRSGELFF.

There are many counts of this clonotype. V and J are TRBV12-3 or TRBV12-4 and TRBJ2-5; D is undetermined. The CDR3 totals 12 residues. V was cut by 2 bases and J by 9 bases, with 10 bases left in between. The CDR3 coding sequence is TGTGCCAGCAGTTTACTCTCCTCCGCCCAGTACTTC. Amino acid sequence: CASSLLSSAQYF.

The chain joins TRBV5-1 to TRBJ1-1; D remains ambiguous. Germline lookup yields CDR1 SGHRS and CDR2 YFSETQ. The V end lost 1 base, the J end lost 4 bases, and 11 bases lay between the germline ends. This CDR3 is 14 amino acids long. CDR3 residues: CASSLRAGSTEAFF. The CDR3, as DNA: TGCGCCAGCAGCTTGCGGGCAGGCTCCACTGAAGCTTTCTTT.

This clonotype has more than one count but fewer than ten. This chain joins TRBV5-1 and TRBJ2-1; perhaps D is TRBD1 or TRBD2 (6 bases each). Trimming shortened V by 0 bases and J by 5 bases, and 12 bases separated the two germline ends. Germline CDR1 is SGHRS and CDR2 is YFSETQ. The CDR3 has 15 amino acids. The CDR3 DNA reads as TGCGCCAGCAGCTTGGCGCCGGGGGCCCACAATGAGCAGTTCTTC. Its translation: CASSLAPGAHNEQFF.

This clonotype was detected many times. The chain employs TRBV6-5 and TRBJ2-3; TRBD2 agrees at 10 bases. Looked up from germline, CDR1 is MNHEY and CDR2 is SVGAGI. The CDR3 is 18 residues long. Losses at the gene ends were 0 bases for V and 1 base for J; bases not matched to a gene: 7. The DNA of the CDR3 is TGTGCCAGCAGTTACTCACCTAAAAGCGGGGGGGGCACAGATACGCAGTATTTT. It codes for CASSYSPKSGGGTDTQYF.

CDR3 DNA: TGTGCCAGTATCGGGGTCGGATCGGGGAATACGCAGTATTTT. This gives the protein CASIGVGSGNTQYF. V gene TRBV19 combines with J gene TRBJ2-3, with D possibly matching TRBD2 (5 bases). This CDR3 has 14 residues. Trimming pared 7 bases from V and 7 bases from J, leaving 18 bases between. Germline V CDR1 and CDR2: LNHDA, SQIVND (reference sequence).

This clonotype was counted only a few times. The chain couples TRBV12-3 or TRBV12-4 to TRBJ2-1; D may be TRBD2 (6 bases). This CDR3 spans 16 amino acids. V lost 8 bases and J lost 0, with 17 bases in between. CDR3 DNA sequence: TGTGCCAGCGGCATCGGGGACTTAAGCTCCTACAATGAGCAGTTCTTC. This gives the protein CASGIGDLSSYNEQFF.

This clonotype was observed a few times. V and J are TRBV19 and TRBJ1-1; a possible D gene is TRBD1 (5 bases). CDR3 length: 14 amino acids. Between the trimmed V and J ends, which lost 3 bases and 0 bases, there was a span of 8 bases. Germline lookup yields CDR1 LNHDA and CDR2 SQIVND (reference sequence). The CDR3 is CASSIGDLNTEAFF. In nucleotides, the CDR3 is TGTGCCAGTAGTATTGGGGACCTGAACACTGAAGCTTTCTTT.

In its sample, this clonotype was seen many times. This chain uses TRBV29-1 with TRBJ2-2; 8 nucleotides agree with TRBD1. The CDR3 length is 15 residues. V gave up 4 bases and J gave up 4 bases; unmatched junction bases: 8. The germline V gene has CDR1 SQVTM and CDR2 ANQGSEA. For the CDR3, the DNA is TGCAGCGTTGTCGGACAGGGCCGAGGCACCGGGGAGCTGTTTTTT. Translated: CSVVGQGRGTGELFF.

This clonotype was detected only a few times. The chain recombines TRBV29-1 with TRBJ2-5; D is uncertain. Germline V gives CDR1 SQVTM, CDR2 ANQGSEA. CDR3 length: 13 residues. Trimming took 4 bases from V and 3 from J, leaving 12 bases between them. Here the CDR3 reads CSVVLTQEETQYF. The DNA for the CDR3 is TGCAGCGTTGTCCTGACGCAGGAAGAGACCCAGTACTTC.

For the CDR3, the DNA is TGTGCCAGCAGTTCCCTACCGGGTGGGCAGCTTGGAGCTTTCTTT. It yields the protein CASSSLPGGQLGAFF. This rearrangement joins TRBV6-5 to TRBJ1-1; the D is unclear. Germline-derived CDR1 and CDR2 are MNHEY and SVGAGI. With 4 bases removed from V and 10 bases from J, the gap between germline ends came to 22 bases. CDR3 size: 15 residues.

Only a few counts were recorded for this clonotype. This chain connects TRBV9 to TRBJ2-1; D gene uncertain. Germline V gene data show CDR1 as SGDLS and CDR2 as YYNGEE. The germline V and J ends were trimmed by 0 bases and 7 bases, with 11 bases remaining between them. The CDR3 extends over 14 amino acids. For the CDR3, the DNA is TGTGCCAGCAGCGTAGATGAGGTGGTGAATGAGCAGTTCTTC. Residues: CASSVDEVVNEQFF.

This clonotype was found a few times. The rearrangement links TRBV28 to TRBJ2-6; D gene unclear. Trimming took 6 bases from V and 4 from J, leaving 13 bases between them. Germline CDR1 reads MDHEN; CDR2 reads SYDVKM. The CDR3 covers 15 residues. CDR3 bases: TGTGCCAGCAGCCCCTTACCTCTGGGGGCCAACGTCCTGACTTTC. Translation: CASSPLPLGANVLTF.

The chain recombines TRBV7-2 with TRBJ1-1, with 9 bases matching TRBD1. The CDR3 totals 14 residues. Germline CDR1 and CDR2: SGHTA and FQGNSA. V trimming: 0 bases; J trimming: 7 bases; junction bases outside the gene matches: 3. The CDR3 DNA is TGTGCCAGCAGCTTAGCACAGGGGGCATTTGAAGCTTTCTTT. Translating it yields CASSLAQGAFEAFF. Supplemented by reference TRBV7-2 and TRBJ1-1, the full variable domain reads GAGVSQSPSNKVTEKGKDVELRCDPISGHTALYWYRQSLGQGLEFLIYFQGNSAPDKSGLPSDRFSAERTGGSVSTLTIQRTQQEDSAVYLCASSLAQGAFEAFFGQGTRLTVV.

In its sample, this clonotype was seen many times. The chain employs TRBV9 and TRBJ2-3; TRBD1 matches 7 bases. Per the germline V gene, CDR1 is SGDLS and CDR2 is YYNGEE. The CDR3 loop spans 15 amino acids. Trimming took 1 base from V and 4 from J; bases not matched to a gene: 6. CDR3 coding DNA: TGTGCCAGCAGCGTACAGGGGGTTGGGGCAGATACGCAGTATTTT. Protein sequence: CASSVQGVGADTQYF.

This clonotype has at least ten counts. J is TRBJ1-6 and V is TRBV12-3 or TRBV12-4, with 8 nucleotides matching TRBD1. There are 14 residues in the CDR3. The V gene end was trimmed by 6 bases and the J gene end by 9 bases; junction bases not matched to a gene: 7. DNA of the CDR3: TGTGCCAGCAGAGACAGGGGTGGGAGTTCACCCCTCCACTTT. Translating it yields CASRDRGGSSPLHF.

This clonotype was found many times. This chain links TRBV29-1 with TRBJ2-3; D possibly corresponds to TRBD2 (7 bases). The germline CDR1 and CDR2 sequences are SQVTM and ANQGSEA. With 3 bases removed from V and 0 bases from J, the gap between germline ends came to 10 bases. CDR3 length: 14 amino acids. The CDR3 nucleotides read TGCAGCGTTGAGGGGGGGGCTAGCACAGATACGCAGTATTTT. Its protein product is CSVEGGASTDTQYF.

This clonotype was seen repeatedly, ten times or more. CDR3 sequence: CASSLERERLGELFF. CDR3 nucleotides: TGTGCCAGCAGCTTAGAACGGGAGAGACTCGGGGAGCTGTTTTTT. The gene calls are TRBV7-2 and TRBJ2-2; tentatively, D is TRBD2 (6 bases). The V end was cut by 1 base, the J end by 7 bases, with 13 bases between. This CDR3 has 15 residues. Germline values: CDR1 SGHTA, CDR2 FQGNSA.

This clonotype has just a few counts. The chain carries TRBV11-2 and TRBJ2-7, with TRBD1 matching 7 bases. V shed 8 bases, J shed 1 base, and the junction held 2 bases outside the gene matches. CDR1 is SGHAT and CDR2 is FQNNGV in the germline V gene. This CDR3 has 12 amino acids. This CDR3 is CASETGSYEQYF. DNA of the CDR3: TGTGCCAGCGAGACAGGGTCCTACGAGCAGTACTTC.

There are many counts of this clonotype. The chain is built from TRBV6-4 and TRBJ2-3; tentatively, D is TRBD2 (6 bases). Deletions cut 0 bases from V and 4 bases from J, with 14 bases between. This CDR3 has 16 amino acids. Germline V gene sequence: CDR1 MRHNA, CDR2 SNTAGT. In nucleotides, the CDR3 is TGTGCCAGCAGTGACTCGGCGGGGTCGAACGCAGATACGCAGTATTTT. Translation: CASSDSAGSNADTQYF.

The sample holds a few counts of this clonotype. J is TRBJ2-2 and V is TRBV10-3; 7 bases align to TRBD1. Germline CDR1 and CDR2: ENHRY and SYGVKD. Trimming removed 4 bases from V and 4 bases from J; junction bases left unmatched: 3. The CDR3 contains 14 residues. In nucleotides, the CDR3 is TGTGCCATCAGTGGGGCAGGGGGCACCGGGGAGCTGTTTTTT. Its protein product is CAISGAGGTGELFF.

This clonotype was seen repeatedly, ten times or more. The chain couples TRBV4-3 to TRBJ1-4, with TRBD1 identical over 7 bases. Germline-derived CDR1 and CDR2 are LGHNA and YSLEER. Trimming at V came to 2 bases and at J to 8 bases, leaving 5 bases not matched to a gene. The CDR3 runs 14 residues. CDR3 loop: CASSQRDRGEKLFF. The CDR3 DNA reads as TGCGCCAGCAGCCAAAGGGACAGAGGCGAAAAACTGTTTTTT.

This clonotype occurred a few times. This chain joins TRBV5-1 and TRBJ2-3; D gene uncertain. CDR1 is SGHRS and CDR2 is YFSETQ in the germline V gene. Trimming shortened V by 5 bases and J by 2 bases, and 18 bases separated the two germline ends. The CDR3 contains 16 residues. In DNA, the CDR3 is TGCGCCAGCAGGAGATGGGCCGACATGGTCACAGATACGCAGTATTTT. Protein: CASRRWADMVTDTQYF.

This clonotype was recorded a few times. The V gene is TRBV7-9, the J gene TRBJ2-7, with a tentative D call TRBD1 (6 bases). The germline V and J ends were trimmed by 2 bases and 11 bases, with 13 bases remaining between them. Germline CDR1 reads SEHNR; CDR2 reads FQNEAQ (reference sequence). The CDR3 runs 12 residues. CDR3 in DNA: TGTGCCAGCAGCTTACCAGGGGATAGGGAGTACTTC. Translation gives CASSLPGDREYF.

This clonotype has more than one count but fewer than ten. This rearrangement joins TRBV5-1 to TRBJ1-2, with D uncertain. This CDR3 region has 15 residues. Trimming shortened V by 3 bases and J by 5 bases, and 17 bases separated the two germline ends. CDR1 and CDR2 (germline): SGHRS, YFSETQ. For the CDR3, the DNA is TGCGCCAGCAGCTCGGAAACCATGGACTATTATGGCTACACCTTC. It yields the protein CASSSETMDYYGYTF.